Below are 18 T cell receptor beta chains sequenced from a single sample in a study of PD-1 blockade in classical Hodgkin lymphoma. Generated by immunoSEQ multiplex PCR, the TCRdb table keeps only in-frame clones and is missing some. The table has roughly 62,000 clones, 88% seen once; the top ten hold around 12%. Relapse was seen in all patients after autologous stem cell transplantation, and brentuximab vedotin exposure was variable. The specimen was peripheral blood mononuclear cells (PBMCs), collected at baseline. The receptors here all came from a human donor with classical Hodgkin lymphoma.

The chain recombines TRBV28 with TRBJ2-7, with D possibly being TRBD1 (5 bases). CDR1 and CDR2 (germline): MDHEN, SYDVKM. V lost 2 bases, J lost 7 bases, and 18 bases lay in between. This CDR3 contains 15 residues. The CDR3 sequence is CASSLRQGRHWEQYF. The CDR3 DNA sequence: TGTGCCAGCAGTTTACGTCAGGGTAGACATTGGGAGCAGTACTTC.

The J gene is TRBJ2-5, the V gene TRBV18, with 7 bases that match TRBD1. This CDR3 contains 11 residues. V was pared by 8 bases and J by 6 bases, with 3 bases of the junction left unmatched. CDR1 is KGHSH, CDR2 LQKENI, per germline. CDR3 sequence (DNA): TGTGCCAGCAAGGGGGCGAAGACCCAGTACTTC. Its translation: CASKGAKTQYF.

J is TRBJ2-3 and V is TRBV9; D gene uncertain. V was trimmed by 0 bases and J by 4 bases, leaving 15 bases between them. The CDR3 consists of 16 residues. The germline CDR1 and CDR2 sequences are SGDLS and YYNGEE. The CDR3 reads CASSVAETSYADTQYF. In DNA form, the CDR3 reads TGTGCCAGCAGCGTAGCTGAGACAAGCTACGCAGATACGCAGTATTTT.

This chain uses TRBV7-2 with TRBJ1-2; D unclear. Deletions cut 0 bases from V and 4 bases from J, with 9 bases between. Germline V gene sequence: CDR1 SGHTA, CDR2 FQGNSA. The length of the CDR3 is 14 residues. CDR3 in amino acids: CASSLADTGYGYTF. The CDR3 nucleotides read TGTGCCAGCAGCTTAGCAGATACTGGCTATGGCTACACCTTC.

This clone was detected a few times. The gene calls are TRBV28 and TRBJ2-1, with a weak D call TRBD2 (6 bases). Germline V gene data show CDR1 as MDHEN and CDR2 as SYDVKM. V lost 3 bases to trimming and J lost 6 bases, with 6 bases between them. The CDR3 runs 12 residues. The CDR3 DNA is TGTGCCAGCAGTTTGGAGGGCAATGAGCAGTTCTTC. This translates into CASSLEGNEQFF.

This clone has just a few counts. The chain links TRBV5-4 to TRBJ2-7; TRBD2 is a possible D gene (6 bases). This CDR3 has 15 residues. V shed 0 bases and J shed 3 bases, with 13 bases lying between them. Germline V CDR1 and CDR2: SGHNT, YYREEE (reference sequence). The CDR3 here is CASSLGRGSFYEQYF. In DNA form, the CDR3 reads TGTGCCAGCAGCTTGGGGCGGGGCTCATTCTACGAGCAGTACTTC.

The V call is TRBV5-6, the J call TRBJ1-5; 7 bases are a match to TRBD1. Germline CDR1 is SGHDT and CDR2 is YYEEEE. After removal of 0 bases from V and 7 bases from J, the junction contained 7 bases not matched to a gene. The CDR3 loop spans 15 amino acids. The CDR3 region is CASSLGDSGEQPQHF. The CDR3 nucleotides are TGTGCCAGCAGCTTGGGGGACAGCGGCGAGCAGCCCCAGCATTTT.

The chain is built from TRBV25-1 and TRBJ2-5; D not resolved. CDR3 length: 11 amino acids. CDR1 is MGHDK, CDR2 SYGVNS, per germline. Trimming stripped 4 bases from V and 5 bases from J, with 5 bases between. The chain's CDR3 is CASSVGETQYF. DNA of the CDR3: TGTGCCAGCAGTGTCGGGGAGACCCAGTACTTC.

The V gene is TRBV30, the J gene TRBJ2-7; the D gene is possibly TRBD2 (6 bases). CDR1 GTSNPN and CDR2 SVGIG come from the germline V gene (reference sequence). This CDR3 contains 13 residues. V lost 3 bases and J 0 bases, leaving 9 bases between the germline ends. CDR3 sequence (DNA): TGTGCCTGGAGGCTAGCGCCCTCCTACGAGCAGTACTTC. This gives the protein CAWRLAPSYEQYF. The variable domain in full, completed from reference TRBV30 and TRBJ2-7, reads SQTIHQWPATLVQPVGSPLSLECTVEGTSNPNLYWYRQAAGRGLQLLFYSVGIGQISSEVPQNLSASRPQDRQFILSSKKLLLSDSGFYLCAWRLAPSYEQYFGPGTRLTVT.

In regard to this clone: One end of the junction varies from germline; a read error may be responsible. The chain couples TRBV4-2 to TRBJ1-2; D is perhaps TRBD1 (6 bases). Germline V gene lookup returns CDR1 LGHNA and CDR2 YNFKEQ. The CDR3 has 15 amino acids. The CDR3 loop reads CASSKDGGAWYGYTF. The CDR3 DNA reads as TGTGCCAGCAGCAAAGATGGGGGGGCGTGGTATGGCTACACCTTC.

The chain couples TRBV5-4 to TRBJ1-2, with a weak D call TRBD1 (5 bases). V was clipped by 2 bases and J by 6 bases, with 8 bases between them. CDR3 size: 12 residues. The germline CDR1 and CDR2 sequences are SGHNT and YYREEE (reference sequence). CDR3 in amino acids: CASSFLGDGYTF. CDR3 coding DNA: TGTGCCAGCAGCTTTTTAGGGGATGGCTACACCTTC.

The chain has TRBV6-6 and TRBJ2-1; D gene uncertain. From germline, CDR1 is MNHNY and CDR2 SVGAGI (reference sequence). V lost 5 bases and J 3 bases, leaving 8 bases between the germline ends. CDR3 length: 13 amino acids. The CDR3 nucleotides are TGTGCCAGCAGTCCCTTGGACTACAATGAGCAGTTCTTC. Its translation: CASSPLDYNEQFF.

V and J are TRBV18 and TRBJ2-5; 7 nucleotides line up with TRBD1. CDR1 and CDR2 (germline): KGHSH, LQKENI. The junction had 8 bases not matched to a gene; V was cut back by 0 bases and J by 1 base. The CDR3 sequence is 17 residues long. The CDR3 sequence: CASSPPGFGTVQETQYF. The DNA for the CDR3 is TGTGCCAGCTCACCACCTGGTTTCGGGACAGTCCAAGAGACCCAGTACTTC.

This clone appeared once. The chain has TRBV5-1 and TRBJ2-7, with D perhaps matching TRBD2 (5 bases). With 7 bases removed from V and 6 bases from J, the gap between germline ends came to 17 bases. The CDR3 spans 13 residues. CDR1 and CDR2 (germline): SGHRS, YFSETQ. CDR3 DNA sequence: TGCGCCAGCCCCCACCAACTAGTTTGCGAGCAGTACTTC. Its protein product is CASPHQLVCEQYF.

V is TRBV9 and J is TRBJ1-3; TRBD1 matches 10 bases. The CDR3 loop spans 16 amino acids. The J segment lost 2 bases and the V segment lost 3 bases, leaving 5 bases of the junction unmatched. Germline assignment: CDR1 SGDLS and CDR2 YYNGEE. The CDR3: CASSEGTGDPGNTIYF. DNA for the CDR3: TGTGCCAGCAGCGAGGGGACAGGGGACCCTGGAAACACCATATATTTT.

V usage is TRBV29-1 and J usage is TRBJ1-1; D remains ambiguous. Germline loops: CDR1 SQVTM, CDR2 ANQGSEA. The CDR3 length is 13 residues. Trimming stripped 6 bases from V and 0 bases from J, with 11 bases between. This CDR3 is CSVENILNTEAFF. The DNA for the CDR3 is TGCAGCGTGGAAAATATACTGAACACTGAAGCTTTCTTT. Full variable domain (missing parts from reference TRBV29-1 and TRBJ1-1): SAVISQKPSRDICQRGTSLTIQCQVDSQVTMMFWYRQQPGQSLTLIATANQGSEATYESGFVIDKFPISRPNLTFSTLTVSNMSPEDSSIYLCSVENILNTEAFFGQGTRLTVV.

This clone was found once. The V call is TRBV11-2, the J call TRBJ1-2; D gene unclear. Between the trimmed V and J ends, which lost 6 bases and 7 bases, there was a span of 15 bases. The germline gives CDR1 SGHAT, CDR2 FQNNGV. The length of the CDR3 is 13 residues. The CDR3 here is CASSPSGLSGYTF. CDR3 in DNA: TGTGCCAGCAGTCCCTCCGGGTTGAGTGGCTACACCTTC. Combining the CDR3 with reference TRBV11-2 and TRBJ1-2 gives the whole variable domain EAGVAQSPRYKIIEKRQSVAFWCNPISGHATLYWYQQILGQGPKLLIQFQNNGVVDDSQLPKDRFSAERLKGVDSTLKIQPAKLEDSAVYLCASSPSGLSGYTFGSGTRLTVV.

This chain joins TRBV28 and TRBJ2-1; 7 bases are a match to TRBD1. Germline loops: CDR1 MDHEN, CDR2 SYDVKM. Germline trimming cut 5 bases from V and 0 bases from J; bases unmatched to any gene: 10. This CDR3 has 17 amino acids. The CDR3 spells CASSLPLGDSSYNEQFF. The CDR3 region has the DNA TGTGCCAGCAGTCTGCCTTTAGGGGACAGCTCCTACAATGAGCAGTTCTTC.